This T cell receptor (beta chain) came from a study of T cell repertoires in cytomegalovirus infection. Study-wide background: Recently identified HLA-C-restricted CMV epitopes and well-studied HLA-B-restricted CMV epitopes were used by the study.

Comments on this clonotype: The antigen is unknown.

TCRdb re-analysed the reads in MiXCR, keeping a single row per CDR3 protein. The repertoire holds roughly 730,000 distinct CDR3 sequences, with roughly a third as singletons. Trimming took off 6 bases at V and 2 bases at J, with 13 bases between the two ends. Germline V gives CDR1 SNHLY, CDR2 FYNNEI. The length of the CDR3 is 14 residues. Sequencing was performed on cultured PBMCs, taken from culture after CMV antigen stimulation. The sequence came from a human donor in good health (CMV status not recorded). Some clones in this sample may be carry-over from other donors' samples. This sequence joins TRBV2 and TRBJ1-1; D remains unclear. The CDR3 DNA sequence: TGTGCCAGCAGAGGTCCAACACCCAACACTGAAGCTTTCTTT. Its translation is CASRGPTPNTEAFF.